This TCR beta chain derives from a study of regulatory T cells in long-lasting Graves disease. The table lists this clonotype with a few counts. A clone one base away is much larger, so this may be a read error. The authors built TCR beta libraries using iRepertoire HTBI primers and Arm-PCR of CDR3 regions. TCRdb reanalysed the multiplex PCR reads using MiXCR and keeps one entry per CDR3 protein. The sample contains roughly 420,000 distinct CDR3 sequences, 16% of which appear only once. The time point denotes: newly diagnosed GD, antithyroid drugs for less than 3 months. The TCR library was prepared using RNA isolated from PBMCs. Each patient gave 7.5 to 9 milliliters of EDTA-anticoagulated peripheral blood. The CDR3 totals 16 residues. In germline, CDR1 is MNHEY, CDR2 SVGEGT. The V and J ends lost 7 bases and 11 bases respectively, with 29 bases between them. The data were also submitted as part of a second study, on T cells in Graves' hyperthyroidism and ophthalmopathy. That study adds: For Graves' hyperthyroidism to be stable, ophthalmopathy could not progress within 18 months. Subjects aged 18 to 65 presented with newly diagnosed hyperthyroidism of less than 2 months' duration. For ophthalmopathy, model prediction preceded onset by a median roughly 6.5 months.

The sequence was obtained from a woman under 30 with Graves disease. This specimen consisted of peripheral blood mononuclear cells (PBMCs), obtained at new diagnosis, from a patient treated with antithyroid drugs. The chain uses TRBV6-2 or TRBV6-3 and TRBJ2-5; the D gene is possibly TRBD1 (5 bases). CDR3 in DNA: TGTGCCAGCATTAACTCCAGGGTCCCACCTTACAATGAGCAGTACTTC. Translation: CASINSRVPPYNEQYF.